This TCR beta chain derives from a study of T cell repertoires in cytomegalovirus infection. Findings and limits, study-wide: Clonotype analysis showed dominance of the ex vivo response by HLA-C-restricted CMV-specific TCR beta clonotypes.

As concerns this clonotype: Its antigen is undetermined.

Germline CDR1 reads LNHDA; CDR2 reads SQIVND (reference sequence). V was trimmed by 3 bases and J by 1 base, leaving 9 bases between them. The CDR3 has 14 residues. From the reads, TCRdb called clonotypes with MiXCR, one entry per CDR3 protein. The sample records around 740,000 distinct CDR3 sequences, 35% to 40% being singletons. This sequence was found in a human donor in good health (CMV status not recorded). Some clones in this sample may be carry-over from other donors' samples. Sample: PBMCs. The chain links TRBV19 to TRBJ1-1; D may be TRBD1 (6 bases). CDR3 loop: CASSIRGGNTEAFF. The CDR3 DNA sequence: TGTGCCAGTAGTATTAGGGGGGGGAACACTGAAGCTTTCTTT.